The clone carrying this TCR beta chain was seen a handful of times. This specimen belongs to a study of shared clonotypes between healthy human individuals. V dropped 5 bases and J dropped 5 bases, with 12 bases sitting between them. The CDR3 covers 13 residues. The germline gives CDR1 SEHNR, CDR2 FQNEAQ (reference sequence). Each unsorted sample relied on 90 million or so PBMCs as its source of genomic DNA. Under the authors' procedure: From ImmunoSEQ came sequences covering only the junction and carrying no quality scores, so filtering differed. Profiled with immunoSEQ multiplex PCR; TCRdb holds only in-frame clones, not every one. The V and J calls and clone size come from that table; D and trimming were worked out from the DNA. Altogether some 510,000 clones are present, roughly 78% being singletons, with the ten largest covering 10% to 15%.

The chain employs TRBV7-9 and TRBJ1-1; tentative D call: TRBD1 (5 bases). The sample was PBMCs. This clonotype was sampled from a woman in her thirties or forties in good health. Some clones in this sample may be carry-over from other donors' samples. CDR3 region: CASSASRDTEAFF. The CDR3 nucleotides read TGTGCCAGCAGCGCGTCCAGGGATACTGAAGCTTTCTTT.